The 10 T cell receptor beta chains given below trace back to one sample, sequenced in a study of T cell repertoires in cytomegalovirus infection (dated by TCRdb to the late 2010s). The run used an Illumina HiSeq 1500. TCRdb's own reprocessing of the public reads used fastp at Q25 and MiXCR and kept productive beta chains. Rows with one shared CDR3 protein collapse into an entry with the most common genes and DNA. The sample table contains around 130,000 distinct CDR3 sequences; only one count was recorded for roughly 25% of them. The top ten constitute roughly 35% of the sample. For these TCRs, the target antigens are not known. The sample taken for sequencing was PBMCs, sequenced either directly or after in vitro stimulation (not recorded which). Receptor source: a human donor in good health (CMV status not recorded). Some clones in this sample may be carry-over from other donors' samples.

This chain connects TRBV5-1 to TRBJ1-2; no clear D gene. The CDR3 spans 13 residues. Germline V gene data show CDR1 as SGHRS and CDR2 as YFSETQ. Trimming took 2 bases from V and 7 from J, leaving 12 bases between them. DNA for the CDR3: TGCGCCAGCAGCTTTGATATAGTGAGTGGCTACACCTTC. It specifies CASSFDIVSGYTF.

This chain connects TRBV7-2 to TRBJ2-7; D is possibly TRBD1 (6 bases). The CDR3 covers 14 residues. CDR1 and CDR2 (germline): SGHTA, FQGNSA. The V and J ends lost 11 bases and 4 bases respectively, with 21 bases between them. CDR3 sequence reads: CASLPGDTGYEQYF. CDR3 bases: TGTGCCTCCTTACCCGGGGACACTGGGTACGAGCAGTACTTC.

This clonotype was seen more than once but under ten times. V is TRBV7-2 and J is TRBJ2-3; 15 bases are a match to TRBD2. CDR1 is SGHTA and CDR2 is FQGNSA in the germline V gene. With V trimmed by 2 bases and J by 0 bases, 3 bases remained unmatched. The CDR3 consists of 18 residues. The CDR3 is CASSLWTSGRASTDTQYF. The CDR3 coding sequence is TGTGCCAGCAGCTTATGGACTAGCGGGAGGGCTAGCACAGATACGCAGTATTTT.

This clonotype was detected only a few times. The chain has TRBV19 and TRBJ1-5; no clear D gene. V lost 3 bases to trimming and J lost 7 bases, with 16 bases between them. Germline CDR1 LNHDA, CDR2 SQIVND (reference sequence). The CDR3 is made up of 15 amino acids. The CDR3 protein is CASSMIPHIGQPQHF. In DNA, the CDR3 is TGTGCCAGTAGTATGATCCCTCACATTGGGCAGCCCCAGCATTTT.

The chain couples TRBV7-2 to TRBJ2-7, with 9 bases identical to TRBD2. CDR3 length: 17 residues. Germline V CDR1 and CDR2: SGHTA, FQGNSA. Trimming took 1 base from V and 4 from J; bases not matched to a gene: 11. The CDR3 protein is CASSLESSGKRRYEQYF. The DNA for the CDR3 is TGTGCCAGCAGCTTAGAATCTAGCGGGAAAAGGCGATACGAGCAGTACTTC.

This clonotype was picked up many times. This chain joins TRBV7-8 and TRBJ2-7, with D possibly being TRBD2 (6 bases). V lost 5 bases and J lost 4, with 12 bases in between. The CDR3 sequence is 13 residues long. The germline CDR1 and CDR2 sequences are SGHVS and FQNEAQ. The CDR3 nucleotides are TGTGCCAGCAGCCCGTGGGGACTTTACGAGCAGTACTTC. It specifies CASSPWGLYEQYF.

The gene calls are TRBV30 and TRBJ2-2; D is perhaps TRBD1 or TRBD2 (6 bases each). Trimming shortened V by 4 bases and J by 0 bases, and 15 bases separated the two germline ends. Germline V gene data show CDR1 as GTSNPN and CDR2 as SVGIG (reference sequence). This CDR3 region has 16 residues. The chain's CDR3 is CAWNNGGTANTGELFF. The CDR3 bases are TGTGCCTGGAATAACGGGGGCACCGCGAACACCGGGGAGCTGTTTTTT.

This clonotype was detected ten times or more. As DNA, the CDR3 is TGTGCCAGCAGCTTAGCTAGTCTCGGCACCGGGGAGCTGTTTTTT. It specifies CASSLASLGTGELFF. The chain links TRBV11-2 to TRBJ2-2; D is unresolved. This CDR3 has 15 amino acids. Trimming stripped 1 base from V and 4 bases from J, with 10 bases between. The germline CDR1 and CDR2 sequences are SGHAT and FQNNGV.

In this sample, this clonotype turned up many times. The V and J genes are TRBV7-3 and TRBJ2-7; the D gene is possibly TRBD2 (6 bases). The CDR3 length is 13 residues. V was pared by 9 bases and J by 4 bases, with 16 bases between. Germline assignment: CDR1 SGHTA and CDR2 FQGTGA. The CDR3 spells CASAPLGSYEQYF. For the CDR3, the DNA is TGTGCCAGTGCACCCCTCGGGAGTTACGAGCAGTACTTC.

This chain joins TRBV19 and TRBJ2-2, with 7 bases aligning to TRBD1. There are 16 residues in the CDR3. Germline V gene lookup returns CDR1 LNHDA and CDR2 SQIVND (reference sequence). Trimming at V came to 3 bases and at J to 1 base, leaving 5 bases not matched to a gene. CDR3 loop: CASSILGTENTGELFF. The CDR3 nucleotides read TGTGCCAGTAGTATCTTGGGGACAGAGAACACCGGGGAGCTGTTTTTT.